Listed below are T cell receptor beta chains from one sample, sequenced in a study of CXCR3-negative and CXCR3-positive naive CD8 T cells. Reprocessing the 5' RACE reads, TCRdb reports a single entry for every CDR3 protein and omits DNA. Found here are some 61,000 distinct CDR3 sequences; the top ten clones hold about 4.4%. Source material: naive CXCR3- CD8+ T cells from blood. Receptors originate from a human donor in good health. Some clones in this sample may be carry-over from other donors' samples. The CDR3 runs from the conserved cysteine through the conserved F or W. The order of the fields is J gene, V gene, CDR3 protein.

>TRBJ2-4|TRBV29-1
CSVYQGSVQYF
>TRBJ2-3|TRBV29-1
CSVVRREEGDTQYF
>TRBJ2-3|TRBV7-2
CASSSVGGGVDTQYF
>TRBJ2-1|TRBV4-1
CASGSAPYNEQFF
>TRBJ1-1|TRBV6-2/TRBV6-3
CASDRGSIGTEAFF
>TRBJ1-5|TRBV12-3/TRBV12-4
CASSFQGAPDQPQHF
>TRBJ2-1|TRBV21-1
CASSLRDLGDYNEQFF
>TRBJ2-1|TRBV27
CASSLAGLAINEQFF
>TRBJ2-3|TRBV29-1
CSVEWDRAHEQYF
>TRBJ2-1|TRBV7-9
CASSPRRTTYEQFF
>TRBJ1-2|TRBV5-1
CASSLLQGGGYTF
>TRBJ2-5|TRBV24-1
CATTPGAEGLYLETQYF
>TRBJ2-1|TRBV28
CASWSGVSYNEQFF
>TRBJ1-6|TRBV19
CASSIAPEGNSPLHF
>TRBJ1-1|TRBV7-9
CASSLGALGDTEAFF
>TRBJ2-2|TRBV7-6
CASSQTSGGANTGELFF
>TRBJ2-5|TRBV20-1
CSARLAGVWETQYF
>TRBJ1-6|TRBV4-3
CASSQDDPNSPLHF
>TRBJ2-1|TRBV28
CASAGQGFYNEQFF
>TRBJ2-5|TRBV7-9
CASSERGEETQYF
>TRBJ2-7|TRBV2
CASSDLGPLSYEQYF
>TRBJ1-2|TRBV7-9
CALREDYGYTF
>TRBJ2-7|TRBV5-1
CASSLATVSYEQYF